Each of the 18 T cell receptor beta chains below was sequenced from the same sample in a study of identical twins. MiXCR, run by TCRdb on the 5' RACE reads, gives a single entry per CDR3 protein. The table shows some 600,000 distinct CDR3 sequences, with roughly 7.1% occurring only once. The data also belong to a second study, concerning yellow fever vaccine responses in identical twins.

Sequences were obtained from PBMCs. These receptor sequences come from a young woman in good health.

This clonotype came up a few times. The chain recombines TRBV10-1 with TRBJ1-1, with D possibly being TRBD1 (6 bases). The V gene's germline CDR1 is WNHNN and CDR2 SYGVQD (reference sequence). Trimming stripped 5 bases from V and 11 bases from J, with 12 bases between. There are 11 residues in the CDR3. CDR3 sequence (DNA): TGCGCCAGCAGTAAACAGGGAATTGCTTTCTTT. Amino acids: CASSKQGIAFF.

This clonotype has at least ten counts. The chain combines TRBV29-1 with TRBJ2-3; D is perhaps TRBD1 (6 bases). Germline V gene lookup returns CDR1 SQVTM and CDR2 ANQGSEA. The CDR3 extends over 14 amino acids. V was clipped by 5 bases and J by 4 bases, with 16 bases between them. In DNA, the CDR3 is TGCAGCGTTCTGGTCCTGACAGGTCCAGATACGCAGTATTTT. Translating it yields CSVLVLTGPDTQYF.

This clonotype was seen at least ten times. The chain combines TRBV15 with TRBJ2-3, with TRBD2 matching over 15 bases. The germline V gene encodes CDR1 LNHNV and CDR2 YYDKDF (reference sequence). The CDR3 length is 16 residues. Trimming took 1 base from V and 4 from J; bases not matched to a gene: 0. CDR3: CATSRGTSGGADTQYF. The CDR3 nucleotides read TGTGCCACCAGCAGAGGGACTAGCGGGGGGGCAGATACGCAGTATTTT.

The table lists this clonotype with many counts. The genes are TRBV2 and TRBJ2-1; D not resolved. This CDR3 region has 13 residues. Trimming took 3 bases from V and 2 from J, leaving 5 bases between them. The germline gives CDR1 SNHLY, CDR2 FYNNEI. CDR3 DNA: TGTGCCAGCAGTGAGAGGCCCTACAATGAGCAGTTCTTC. It is translated as CASSERPYNEQFF.

This clonotype was recorded a few times. The rearrangement uses TRBV12-3 or TRBV12-4 and TRBJ2-1, with D unresolved. The CDR3 runs 12 residues. V lost 3 bases and J lost 10, with 10 bases in between. This CDR3 reads CASSLRGFEQFF. The CDR3 region has the DNA TGTGCCAGCAGTTTGAGAGGCTTCGAGCAGTTCTTC.

The rearrangement links TRBV25-1 to TRBJ2-2, with 9 bases identical to TRBD2. V lost 1 base to trimming and J lost 5 bases; unmatched junction nucleotides: 14. The CDR3 length is 19 residues. CDR1 is MGHDK and CDR2 is SYGVNS in the germline V gene. CDR3 loop: CASSELADSGTSLTGELFF. CDR3 in DNA: TGTGCCAGCAGTGAATTAGCGGACTCCGGGACTAGCTTGACCGGGGAGCTGTTTTTT.

This clonotype was observed a few times. V and J are TRBV5-1 and TRBJ2-1; maybe TRBD1 (5 bases). The germline CDR1 and CDR2 sequences are SGHRS and YFSETQ. CDR3 size: 16 residues. The V end lost 4 bases, the J end lost 5 bases, and 19 bases lay between the germline ends. CDR3 sequence: CASSPVWQGWNNEQFF. For the CDR3, the DNA is TGCGCCAGCAGCCCCGTTTGGCAGGGTTGGAACAATGAGCAGTTCTTC.

This clonotype showed up many times. The rearrangement uses TRBV9 and TRBJ2-7, with D tentatively TRBD2 (6 bases). Germline V gives CDR1 SGDLS, CDR2 YYNGEE. This CDR3 has 14 residues. The ends were cut back, 0 bases at V and 5 bases at J, with 12 bases in the middle. The CDR3 reads CASSVGDSGNEQYF. The CDR3 nucleotides read TGTGCCAGCAGCGTAGGTGATAGCGGTAACGAGCAGTACTTC.

In its sample, this clonotype was seen many times. This chain links TRBV28 with TRBJ2-1; D remains unclear. V gave up 5 bases and J gave up 16 bases, with 18 bases separating them. This CDR3 is 12 amino acids long. Per the germline V gene, CDR1 is MDHEN and CDR2 is SYDVKM. DNA of the CDR3: TGTGCCAGCAGTCACATAACGGATGGATTTTTCTTC. This sequence encodes CASSHITDGFFF.

This clonotype was counted only a few times. The chain has TRBV27 and TRBJ2-1; TRBD1 matches 9 bases. V lost 2 bases to trimming and J lost 6 bases; unmatched junction nucleotides: 2. The CDR3 loop spans 14 amino acids. Germline V gives CDR1 MNHEY, CDR2 SMNVEV (reference sequence). The CDR3 DNA reads as TGTGCCAGCAGTTTAGGGACAGGGCTCAATGAGCAGTTCTTC. Its translation: CASSLGTGLNEQFF.

This clonotype was recorded a few times. The junction differs from germline at one of its ends, possibly a read error. The genes are TRBV11-2 and TRBJ2-2; D is ambiguous. There are 15 residues in the CDR3. Per germline, CDR1 SGHAT and CDR2 FQNNGV. In DNA, the CDR3 is TGTGCCAGCAGCTTAGCTGTGGGTCCCACCCGGGAGCTGTTTTTT. Amino acids: CASSLAVGPTRELFF.

At least ten counts were recorded for this clonotype. CDR3: CASTLRRQGDYGYTF. In nucleotides, the CDR3 is TGTGCCAGCACCTTGAGGCGACAGGGAGACTATGGCTACACCTTC. The chain carries TRBV2 and TRBJ1-2, with 7 bases identical to TRBD1. CDR1 and CDR2 (germline): SNHLY, FYNNEI. Trimming took 7 bases from V and 3 from J; bases not matched to a gene: 11. The CDR3 contains 15 residues. Based on the CDR3 plus reference TRBV2 and TRBJ1-2, the full variable domain is EPEVTQTPSHQVTQMGQEVILRCVPISNHLYFYWYRQILGQKVEFLVSFYNNEISEKSEIFDDQFSVERPDGSNFTLKIRSTKLEDSAMYFCASTLRRQGDYGYTFGSGTRLTVV.

This clonotype occurred many times. J is TRBJ2-1 and V is TRBV12-3 or TRBV12-4, with D tentatively TRBD1 or TRBD2 (6 bases each). V gave up 8 bases and J gave up 3 bases, with 14 bases separating them. This CDR3 spans 14 amino acids. CDR3 coding DNA: TGTGCCAGCTATACCGGGGGCTACTACAATGAGCAGTTCTTC. Translating gives CASYTGGYYNEQFF.

V is TRBV6-2 or TRBV6-3 and J is TRBJ2-3, with unresolved D. CDR1 is MNHEY, CDR2 SVGEGT, per germline. Trimming took off 0 bases at V and 4 bases at J, with 11 bases between the two ends. The CDR3 is made up of 15 amino acids. The CDR3 region is CASSYSGGGADTQYF. The DNA of the CDR3 is TGTGCCAGCAGTTACTCGGGCGGTGGGGCAGATACGCAGTATTTT.

This clonotype has ten or more counts. J is TRBJ2-1 and V is TRBV5-1; the D is unclear. Germline CDR1 and CDR2: SGHRS and YFSETQ. V lost 4 bases, J lost 0 bases, and 8 bases lay in between. The CDR3 totals 14 residues. The DNA for the CDR3 is TGCGCCAGCAGCGCATCGAGCTCCTACAATGAGCAGTTCTTC. Translated, it gives CASSASSSYNEQFF.

The genes are TRBV10-2 and TRBJ2-5, with 8 bases lining up with TRBD2. The CDR3 is made up of 11 amino acids. Germline V gives CDR1 WSHSY, CDR2 SAAADI. The CDR3 DNA is TGCGCAAGCGGGAGAGGAGAGACCCAGTACTTC. Encoded protein: CASGRGETQYF.

This clonotype has at least ten counts. DNA of the CDR3: TGTGCCAGCAGTCAGGGACTACAATACAATGAGCAGTTCTTC. This translates into CASSQGLQYNEQFF. The rearrangement links TRBV27 to TRBJ2-1; 7 nucleotides align to TRBD2. The germline gives CDR1 MNHEY, CDR2 SMNVEV (reference sequence). Unmatched junction bases numbered 5, after V lost 5 bases and J lost 4 bases. The CDR3 runs 14 residues.

This clonotype occurred a few times. CDR3 nucleotides: TGTGCCAGCAGTTTAAGTCGCGAAAGATATGGCTACACCTTC. Translated: CASSLSRERYGYTF. The rearrangement joins TRBV28 to TRBJ1-2; D call uncertain. CDR1 and CDR2 (germline): MDHEN, SYDVKM. The CDR3 extends over 14 amino acids. The V gene lost 2 bases and the J gene lost 5 bases, with 12 bases spanning the gap.